Listed below are T cell receptor beta chains from one sample, sequenced in a study of OX40 agonist ivuxolimab in advanced cancers. Repertoires were generated with immunoSEQ multiplex PCR, while TCRdb's copy carries only in-frame clones and drops some. This table has tens of thousands of clones, around 84% appearing once. The source was CD4+ or CD8+ T cells sorted from blood, collected in a trial of the OX40 agonist ivuxolimab. The receptor set was obtained from an adult with an advanced solid tumor such as melanoma, head and neck, liver or kidney cancer. The CDR3 runs from the conserved cysteine through the conserved F or W. The D gene is left open where the match is weak. A clone size is listed for some rows: how often the clone was seen (once, few, many), or a class if it is expanded.

TRBJ2-5	TRBV11-2	TRBD1	NA	TGTGCCAGCAGCCTTGGGACAGAACAAGAGACCCAGTACTTC	CASSLGTEQETQYF
TRBJ1-1	TRBV5-1	NA	NA	TGCGCCAGCAGCTTGCTAGGCGGTGCTGAAGCTTTCTTT	CASSLLGGAEAFF
TRBJ2-7	TRBV18	NA	NA	TGTGCCAGCTCACTTGACGGACAGAGCTACGAGCAGTACTTC	CASSLDGQSYEQYF
TRBJ1-5	TRBV9	TRBD1	NA	TGTGCCAGCAGCGTAGGACAGGGTAGCAATCAGCCCCAGCATTTT	CASSVGQGSNQPQHF
TRBJ2-7	TRBV11-1	TRBD1	NA	TGTGCCAGCAGCCCATGGGACAGGGTTCCCTACGAGCAGTACTTC	CASSPWDRVPYEQYF
TRBJ2-7	TRBV5-8	NA	NA	TGTGCCAGCAGCTTGGCCCAGGGGCTATACGAGCAGTACTTC	CASSLAQGLYEQYF
TRBJ2-7	TRBV11-2	TRBD2	NA	TGTGCCAGCAGCTTCTACCCGGGAGGCCCGGAGTTC	CASSFYPGGPEF
TRBJ1-2	TRBV6-6	NA	NA	TGTGCCAGCAGTTACTCCCCCGGGATAAACTATGGCTACACCTTC	CASSYSPGINYGYTF
TRBJ2-1	TRBV18	NA	NA	TGTGCCAGCTCAGGGACGGGCCCGTACAATGAGCAGTTCTTC	CASSGTGPYNEQFF
TRBJ2-1	TRBV7-9	TRBD2	NA	TGTGCCAGCAGCCCTCGTCCGGGACTAGCGGAAACTTGCAATGAGCAGTTCTTC	CASSPRPGLAETCNEQFF
TRBJ2-6	TRBV6-1	NA	NA	TGTGCCAGCAGTGAATGGTACTCTGGGGCCAACGTCCTGACTTTC	CASSEWYSGANVLTF
TRBJ1-2	TRBV28	TRBD1	NA	TGTGCCAGCAGTCTCAGCGGACAGGGGTGGGACTATGGCTACACCTTC	CASSLSGQGWDYGYTF
TRBJ2-7	TRBV7-2	TRBD2	few	TGTGCCAGCAGCCTGACTAGCGGGAGTCATTACGAGCAGTACTTC	CASSLTSGSHYEQYF
TRBJ2-7	TRBV30	NA	NA	TGTGCCTGGATGGAGGCCATCTCCTACGAGCAGTACTTC	CAWMEAISYEQYF
TRBJ2-5	TRBV6-5	NA	NA	TGTGCCAGCAGTTACTCAGTGGGTACCCAAGAGACCCAGTACTTC	CASSYSVGTQETQYF
TRBJ2-7	TRBV5-1	NA	NA	TGCGCCAGCAGCTTACAGTCGAGCTCCTACGAGCAGTACTTC	CASSLQSSSYEQYF
TRBJ1-4	TRBV18	NA	NA	TGTGCCAGCTCACCCGACAGTCTTAATGAAAAACTGTTTTTT	CASSPDSLNEKLFF
TRBJ2-2	TRBV7-6	NA	NA	TGTGCCAGCAGCTTCTTCCCGGGACCCAATACCGGGGAGCTGTTTTTT	CASSFFPGPNTGELFF
TRBJ1-1	TRBV6-5	NA	NA	TGTGCCAGCAAAGGGGCAGGGGCTGGGGACACTGAAGCTTTCTTT	CASKGAGAGDTEAFF
TRBJ1-2	TRBV28	TRBD1	NA	TGTGCCAGCAGGTCGACAGGGTTTGCGGTGTCGACAGGGGGCTACACCTTC	CASRSTGFAVSTGGYTF
TRBJ2-7	TRBV28	NA	NA	TGTGCCAGCAGCCCCTCCCGGAAATCCTACGAGCAGTACTTC	CASSPSRKSYEQYF
TRBJ2-7	TRBV7-9	NA	NA	TGTGCCAGCAGCTACCAGGCCAGCGGCGAGCAGTACTTC	CASSYQASGEQYF
TRBJ2-5	TRBV7-1	NA	NA	TGTGCCAGCAGCCTAGGGGCAGGGGAGACCCAGTACTTC	CASSLGAGETQYF
TRBJ2-1	TRBV27	TRBD2	NA	TGTGCCACCACTAGCGGGAGGGCCCCCTACAATGAGCAGTTCTTC	CATTSGRAPYNEQFF
TRBJ1-2	TRBV30	NA	NA	TGTGCCTGGAGTGAGGAGGGGCTCTATGGCTACACCTTC	CAWSEEGLYGYTF
TRBJ1-1	TRBV18	NA	NA	TGTGCCAGCTCACCCTGGCTTGGGCTGATGAACACTGAAGCTTTCTTT	CASSPWLGLMNTEAFF
TRBJ2-5	TRBV9	NA	NA	TGTGCCAGCAGCGTAAGGCCAGAGGGTTTAGAGACCCAGTACTTC	CASSVRPEGLETQYF
TRBJ1-2	TRBV18	NA	once	TGTGCCAGCTCACCTCCCGGGGTCCCGTTGGGGAGCTATGGCTACACCTTC	CASSPPGVPLGSYGYTF
TRBJ2-4	TRBV27	NA	NA	TGTGCCAGCCGCAACGGAGCCAAAAACATTCAGTACTTC	CASRNGAKNIQYF
TRBJ2-3	TRBV5-8	NA	NA	TGTGCCAGCAGCTTAAGCCTCCAAGATACGCAGTATTTT	CASSLSLQDTQYF
TRBJ1-5	TRBV19	TRBD1	NA	TGTGCCAGTAGTATAGGAGGGACAGGGAATCAGCCCCAGCATTTT	CASSIGGTGNQPQHF
TRBJ2-2	TRBV10-3	NA	few	TGTGCCATCAGTGAGGGCGTGAACACCGGGGAGCTGTTTTTT	CAISEGVNTGELFF
TRBJ2-3	TRBV5-1	NA	once	TGCGCCAGCACTGGGACAACTAGCACAGATACGCAGTATTTT	CASTGTTSTDTQYF
TRBJ2-1	TRBV10-1	TRBD1	few	TGCGCCAGCAGCAGTCCGGGACAGGGTGGAAATGAGCAGTTCTTC	CASSSPGQGGNEQFF
TRBJ2-7	TRBV2	NA	NA	TGTGCCAGCATCAGAGGGGACGACGAGCAGTACTTC	CASIRGDDEQYF
TRBJ2-7	TRBV5-1	TRBD2	NA	TGCGCCAGCAGCCCGACTGTAAGCGGGAGAAACGAGCAGTACTTC	CASSPTVSGRNEQYF
TRBJ2-4	TRBV6-5	NA	NA	TGTGCCAGCGGACGTGGATCTCGGGGCATTCAGTACTTC	CASGRGSRGIQYF
TRBJ1-1	TRBV7-9	NA	NA	TGTGCCAGCAGCTTGGGGGGAGGGGACACTGAAGCTTTCTTT	CASSLGGGDTEAFF
TRBJ2-1	TRBV4-2	TRBD2	few	TGTGCCAGCAGCCAAGATTCGGGACTAGCGGACGATGAGCAGTTCTTC	CASSQDSGLADDEQFF
TRBJ2-3	TRBV28	NA	NA	TGTGCCAGCAGTTTCCTGGCCGGAACAGATACGCAGTATTTT	CASSFLAGTDTQYF
TRBJ2-7	TRBV28	NA	NA	TGTGCCAGCAGTTTATTACGGGGGAGCTCCTACGAGCAGTACTTC	CASSLLRGSSYEQYF
TRBJ2-3	TRBV4-3	NA	NA	TGCGCCAGCAGCCAAGCCCCTGAGGATACGCAGTATTTT	CASSQAPEDTQYF
TRBJ2-7	TRBV2	NA	NA	TGTGCCAGCAGTGAACCAAACACGGAGCGGGCAACCTACGAGCAGTACTTC	CASSEPNTERATYEQYF
TRBJ2-1	TRBV6-5	NA	few	TGTGCCAGCAGCCTGGACAGCCCGAGCTACAATGAGCAGTTCTTC	CASSLDSPSYNEQFF
TRBJ2-3	TRBV7-3	NA	NA	TGTGCCAGCAGCTCCTACGGGGCACCCACAGATACGCAGTATTTT	CASSSYGAPTDTQYF
TRBJ2-5	TRBV25-1	NA	NA	TGTGCCAGCAGTGAATTATCCAGGGGTGGGGAGACCCAGTACTTC	CASSELSRGGETQYF